This T cell receptor beta chain was sequenced for a study of blood T cells in healthy people across ages. Primers used in a second PCR of roughly 6 to 12 cycles were a sample-barcoded 5' primer and a J-beta primer mix. One entry per CDR3 protein, called by TCRdb with MiXCR from the 5' RACE reads. The sample shows 450,000 to 600,000 distinct CDR3 sequences, roughly a quarter of them seen only once. These same data were also listed under a study on T cells of mothers and their children.

The source is a boy aged 2 to 9 in good health. Sample: blood.

As DNA, the CDR3 is TGTGCCAGCAGCCCCCAGATGGGGTCGGGTAACTATGGCTACACCTTC. Its protein is CASSPQMGSGNYGYTF. The gene calls are TRBV27 and TRBJ1-2; D not certain. V was cut by 6 bases and J by 1 base, with 18 bases left in between. CDR1 and CDR2 (germline): MNHEY, SMNVEV (reference sequence). CDR3 length: 16 amino acids.